Presented here are 9 T cell receptor beta chains from one specimen sequenced in a study of OX40 agonist ivuxolimab in advanced cancers. The data were produced by immunoSEQ multiplex PCR, yet TCRdb's version contains in-frame clones alone and is incomplete. Among some 50,000 clones listed, around four fifths were seen once. The source material was CD4+ or CD8+ T cells sorted from blood, sampled in a trial of the OX40 agonist ivuxolimab. The source is an adult with an advanced solid tumor such as melanoma, head and neck, liver or kidney cancer.

The J gene is TRBJ2-1, the V gene TRBV19; D call uncertain. Trimming stripped 0 bases from V and 7 bases from J, with 4 bases between. CDR3 length: 12 amino acids. Germline values: CDR1 LNHDA, CDR2 SQIVND (reference sequence). In DNA, the CDR3 is TGTGCCAGTAGTATAGACCGGAATGAGCAGTTCTTC. This sequence encodes CASSIDRNEQFF.

This clone was seen just once. The CDR3 sequence is CASSRQGSDTQYF. The CDR3 DNA reads TGCGCCAGCAGTAGACAGGGCTCAGATACGCAGTATTTT. The chain uses TRBV10-1 and TRBJ2-3, with TRBD1 identical over 7 bases. The CDR3 runs to 13 residues. V dropped 5 bases and J dropped 4; count of bases not matched to a gene: 3. Looked up from germline, CDR1 is WNHNN and CDR2 is SYGVQD (reference sequence).

This clone was detected a few times. The rearrangement joins TRBV9 to TRBJ2-2; D call uncertain. V lost 1 base and J 4 bases, leaving 5 bases between the germline ends. This CDR3 contains 13 residues. The germline CDR1 and CDR2 sequences are SGDLS and YYNGEE. CDR3 in DNA: TGTGCCAGCAGCGTAACTGGCACCGGGGAGCTGTTTTTT. It translates to CASSVTGTGELFF.

This rearrangement joins TRBV13 to TRBJ2-1; the match to TRBD2 covers 14 bases. Germline CDR1 reads PRHDT; CDR2 reads FYEKMQ (reference sequence). Germline trimming cut 5 bases from V and 6 bases from J; bases unmatched to any gene: 3. The CDR3 consists of 15 residues. The CDR3 loop reads CASSPGTSGGNEQFF. DNA of the CDR3: TGTGCCAGCAGCCCCGGGACTAGCGGGGGCAATGAGCAGTTCTTC.

The J gene is TRBJ2-1, the V gene TRBV6-1; possibly TRBD1 for D (8 bases). Germline loops: CDR1 MNHNS, CDR2 SASEGT. The CDR3 runs 13 residues. The germline V and J ends were trimmed by 8 bases and 9 bases, with 17 bases remaining between them. CDR3 amino acids: CASSEDREGEQFF. The CDR3 DNA sequence: TGTGCCAGCTCCGAGGACAGGGAGGGTGAGCAGTTCTTC.

This clone has just one count. The rearrangement uses TRBV7-3 and TRBJ2-2, with unresolved D. This CDR3 contains 14 residues. V shed 5 bases and J shed 9 bases, with 16 bases lying between them. In germline, CDR1 is SGHTA, CDR2 FQGTGA. DNA for the CDR3: TGTGCCAGCAGCACCCGCCTCAGTGGCCGGGAGCTGTTTTTT. Encoded protein: CASSTRLSGRELFF.

This clone was detected a few times. The chain recombines TRBV28 with TRBJ1-3; a weak D match, TRBD1 (6 bases). Trimming left V 2 bases short and J 4 bases short, with 9 bases between. Per the germline V gene, CDR1 is MDHEN and CDR2 is SYDVKM. The CDR3 covers 14 residues. The CDR3 coding sequence is TGTGCCAGCAGTTTAACAGGGTCAGGAAACACCATATATTTT. Amino acid sequence: CASSLTGSGNTIYF.

The chain couples TRBV7-2 to TRBJ2-5; 7 nucleotides align to TRBD1. The V and J ends lost 3 bases and 1 base, in that order; junction bases with no gene match: 2. This CDR3 comprises 14 residues. Germline-derived CDR1 and CDR2 are SGHTA and FQGNSA. The DNA for the CDR3 is TGTGCCAGCAGCTTTGGGACAGTCCAAGAGACCCAGTACTTC. It codes for CASSFGTVQETQYF.

This chain connects TRBV7-2 to TRBJ1-3; D gene uncertain. V was trimmed by 4 bases and J by 2 bases, leaving 9 bases between them. Looked up from germline, CDR1 is SGHTA and CDR2 is FQGNSA. The CDR3 is 14 residues long. As DNA, the CDR3 is TGTGCCAGCAGCTCCTACAGAACTGGAAACACCATATATTTT. Translation: CASSSYRTGNTIYF.